One sample yielded the 23 T cell receptor beta chains listed below, sequenced in a study of shared clonotypes between healthy human individuals. Repertoires were generated with immunoSEQ multiplex PCR, while TCRdb's copy carries only in-frame clones and drops some. Of around 550,000 clones in the sample, 90% to 95% were seen once. Terminally differentiated effector memory CD45RA+ cells were left out of the naive CD8 fraction, which was CD45RO-negative and positively selected for CCR7. The sequenced material came from naive CD8+ T cells sorted from blood. These receptors came from a woman aged 25 to 39 in good health.

V is TRBV2 and J is TRBJ2-3, with a weak D call TRBD2 (6 bases). V shed 8 bases and J shed 0 bases, with 12 bases lying between them. The length of the CDR3 is 14 residues. Germline values: CDR1 SNHLY, CDR2 FYNNEI. CDR3 DNA: TGTGCCAGCGCGGGGACGAGCAGCACAGATACGCAGTATTTT. Protein sequence: CASAGTSSTDTQYF. The full variable domain, rest sourced from reference TRBV2 and TRBJ2-3, is EPEVTQTPSHQVTQMGQEVILRCVPISNHLYFYWYRQILGQKVEFLVSFYNNEISEKSEIFDDQFSVERPDGSNFTLKIRSTKLEDSAMYFCASAGTSSTDTQYFGPGTRLTVL.

The rearrangement joins TRBV28 to TRBJ2-7; D may be TRBD1 (5 bases). Between the trimmed V and J ends, which lost 2 bases and 5 bases, there was a span of 10 bases. This CDR3 is 13 amino acids long. The V gene's germline CDR1 is MDHEN and CDR2 SYDVKM. CDR3 residues: CASSLVRAHEQYF. Here the CDR3 DNA reads TGTGCCAGCAGTTTAGTCAGGGCCCACGAGCAGTACTTC.

The rearrangement joins TRBV6-5 to TRBJ2-7; D not resolved. This CDR3 comprises 14 residues. The germline CDR1 and CDR2 sequences are MNHEY and SVGAGI. V shed 0 bases and J shed 4 bases, with 10 bases lying between them. CDR3 DNA: TGTGCCAGCAGTTACTCGATTCAGGCTTACGAGCAGTACTTC. Translating gives CASSYSIQAYEQYF.

V gene TRBV5-5 combines with J gene TRBJ1-2; D is possibly TRBD1 (6 bases). Germline V gene lookup returns CDR1 SGHKS and CDR2 YYEKEE (reference sequence). The CDR3 extends over 13 amino acids. The germline V and J ends were trimmed by 4 bases and 9 bases, with 16 bases remaining between them. In nucleotides, the CDR3 is TGTGCCAGCAGCACCAGGGGATCCAATAGCTACACCTTC. Encoded protein: CASSTRGSNSYTF. The whole variable domain, remainder taken from reference TRBV5-5 and TRBJ1-2, is DAGVTQSPTHLIKTRGQQVTLRCSPISGHKSVSWYQQVLGQGPQFIFQYYEKEERGRGNFPDRFSARQFPNYSSELNVNALLLGDSALYLCASSTRGSNSYTFGSGTRLTVV.

The chain couples TRBV2 to TRBJ2-2; tentative D call: TRBD2 (6 bases). The CDR3 has 14 residues. From germline, CDR1 is SNHLY and CDR2 FYNNEI. V was shortened by 8 bases and J by 5 bases, with 15 bases between the two germline ends. CDR3 region: CASFVGGGTGELFF. CDR3 bases: TGTGCCAGCTTTGTGGGAGGAGGGACCGGGGAGCTGTTTTTT.

This chain links TRBV9 with TRBJ2-2, with D maybe TRBD2 (5 bases). Trimming pared 4 bases from V and 3 bases from J, leaving 19 bases between. The CDR3 consists of 17 residues. Germline CDR1 SGDLS, CDR2 YYNGEE. CDR3 amino acids: CASSTPRGLEDTGELFF. DNA for the CDR3: TGTGCCAGCAGCACCCCCCGGGGTCTGGAGGACACCGGGGAGCTGTTTTTT.

As concerns this clone: The sample has other DNA sequences that encode this CDR3 too. The rearrangement joins TRBV27 to TRBJ2-1; D not resolved. The CDR3 totals 13 residues. V lost 3 bases and J lost 7, with 10 bases in between. Germline V CDR1 and CDR2: MNHEY, SMNVEV (reference sequence). This CDR3 reads CASSFGGGNEQFF. CDR3 DNA: TGTGCCAGCAGTTTCGGCGGTGGGAATGAGCAGTTCTTC.

A word on this clone: Other nucleotide sequences from this sample produce the same CDR3. V gene TRBV4-1 combines with J gene TRBJ1-1; D unclear. Germline lookup yields CDR1 MGHRA and CDR2 YSYEKL. The CDR3 spans 13 residues. V lost 1 base and J 2 bases, leaving 5 bases between the germline ends. The chain's CDR3 is CASSQGVNTEAFF. The CDR3 bases are TGCGCCAGCAGCCAAGGAGTCAACACTGAAGCTTTCTTT.

V usage is TRBV4-1 and J usage is TRBJ2-2; 7 bases line up with TRBD2. The J segment lost 7 bases and the V segment lost 7 bases, leaving 6 bases of the junction unmatched. Looked up from germline, CDR1 is MGHRA and CDR2 is YSYEKL. The CDR3 loop spans 13 amino acids. The CDR3 nucleotides read TGCGCCAGCACCCACCGGGGGGTCGGGGAGCTGTTTTTT. Its translation is CASTHRGVGELFF.

J is TRBJ2-3 and V is TRBV2, with 9 bases identical to TRBD2. CDR3 length equals 17 residues. Germline-derived CDR1 and CDR2 are SNHLY and FYNNEI. Trimming removed 4 bases from V and 2 bases from J; junction bases left unmatched: 10. CDR3 protein: CASSGRETSGVTDTQYF. As DNA, the CDR3 is TGTGCCAGCAGTGGGCGGGAGACTAGCGGAGTCACAGATACGCAGTATTTT.

The chain combines TRBV30 with TRBJ2-3; 11 bases match TRBD2. J was trimmed by 3 bases and V by 3 bases; bases with no gene match: 8. The length of the CDR3 is 16 residues. CDR1 and CDR2 (germline): GTSNPN, SVGIG (reference sequence). This CDR3 is CAWSEKLAGVTDTQYF. CDR3 DNA sequence: TGTGCCTGGAGCGAAAAACTAGCGGGAGTTACAGATACGCAGTATTTT. The full variable domain, its missing parts supplied by reference TRBV30 and TRBJ2-3, is SQTIHQWPATLVQPVGSPLSLECTVEGTSNPNLYWYRQAAGRGLQLLFYSVGIGQISSEVPQNLSASRPQDRQFILSSKKLLLSDSGFYLCAWSEKLAGVTDTQYFGPGTRLTVL.

This chain links TRBV30 with TRBJ1-6, with D hard to call. V was shortened by 0 bases and J by 4 bases, with 16 bases between the two germline ends. This CDR3 region has 17 residues. The germline V gene has CDR1 GTSNPN and CDR2 SVGIG (reference sequence). The CDR3 is CAWSVNWKGQYNSPLHF. DNA for the CDR3: TGTGCCTGGAGTGTAAATTGGAAAGGGCAGTATAATTCACCCCTCCACTTT. The full variable domain, completed using reference TRBV30 and TRBJ1-6, is SQTIHQWPATLVQPVGSPLSLECTVEGTSNPNLYWYRQAAGRGLQLLFYSVGIGQISSEVPQNLSASRPQDRQFILSSKKLLLSDSGFYLCAWSVNWKGQYNSPLHFGNGTRLTVT.

The chain combines TRBV4-2 with TRBJ2-7; D unclear. The CDR3 consists of 13 residues. Deletions cut 5 bases from V and 4 bases from J, with 12 bases between. Germline CDR1 reads LGHNA; CDR2 reads YNFKEQ. The CDR3 sequence is CASSLSWGYEQYF. The CDR3 DNA reads as TGTGCCAGCAGCTTGAGTTGGGGTTACGAGCAGTACTTC.

V gene TRBV9 combines with J gene TRBJ2-7; D not certain. The CDR3 loop spans 13 amino acids. V lost 0 bases and J lost 5, with 9 bases in between. Germline lookup yields CDR1 SGDLS and CDR2 YYNGEE. The CDR3: CASSVDQIHEQYF. The CDR3 coding sequence is TGTGCCAGCAGCGTAGATCAGATCCACGAGCAGTACTTC.

This chain links TRBV19 with TRBJ1-5; 12 bases align to TRBD1. The junction had 3 bases not matched to a gene; V was cut back by 5 bases and J by 7 bases. In germline, CDR1 is LNHDA, CDR2 SQIVND (reference sequence). This CDR3 contains 14 residues. CDR3 nucleotide sequence: TGTGCCAGTAGTGGGACAGGGGGCTGGCAGCCCCAGCATTTT. Protein product: CASSGTGGWQPQHF.

The chain has TRBV5-4 and TRBJ2-7, with D perhaps TRBD2 (6 bases). CDR3 length equals 14 residues. V was shortened by 3 bases and J by 3 bases, with 13 bases between the two germline ends. Germline assignment: CDR1 SGHNT and CDR2 YYREEE (reference sequence). CDR3 nucleotide sequence: TGTGCCAGCAGCTGGGAAGGAGGGAGCTACGAGCAGTACTTC. Its protein is CASSWEGGSYEQYF.

This chain uses TRBV10-3 with TRBJ1-4; 7 bases map to TRBD1. The CDR3 runs 18 residues. Germline V gives CDR1 ENHRY, CDR2 SYGVKD. The junction had 21 bases not matched to a gene; V was cut back by 6 bases and J by 8 bases. For the CDR3, the DNA is TGTGCCATCAGCCACGACAGGGCCTCGAGTGGGGAAGAGGAAAAACTGTTTTTT. Translation: CAISHDRASSGEEEKLFF.

The chain uses TRBV28 and TRBJ2-3; 7 positions match TRBD2. This CDR3 has 15 amino acids. The V segment lost 3 bases and the J segment 0 bases; nucleotides outside the gene matches: 3. The germline V gene encodes CDR1 MDHEN and CDR2 SYDVKM. The CDR3 sequence: CASSLGAGSTDTQYF. In nucleotides, the CDR3 is TGTGCCAGCAGTTTGGGAGCGGGAAGCACAGATACGCAGTATTTT.

The genes are TRBV27 and TRBJ2-7; 10 nucleotides agree with TRBD1. Germline V CDR1 and CDR2: MNHEY, SMNVEV (reference sequence). CDR3 length: 15 amino acids. V was clipped by 3 bases and J by 2 bases; unmatched bases: 4. CDR3 in amino acids: CASSFSGTGAYEQYF. The CDR3 bases are TGTGCCAGCAGTTTTTCCGGGACAGGGGCCTACGAGCAGTACTTC.

The chain carries TRBV28 and TRBJ1-2, with 7 positions matching TRBD1. CDR3 size: 16 residues. V was clipped by 3 bases and J by 0 bases; unmatched bases: 7. Germline lookup yields CDR1 MDHEN and CDR2 SYDVKM. CDR3 coding DNA: TGTGCCAGCAGTTTTGGGGCAGGGGGAGCTAACTATGGCTACACCTTC. Translated, it gives CASSFGAGGANYGYTF.

The chain couples TRBV28 to TRBJ2-5; a weak D match, TRBD1 (5 bases). Near its end, the DNA agrees better with TRBJ2-7, so the J call may be wrong. The CDR3 sequence is 14 residues long. Germline loops: CDR1 MDHEN, CDR2 SYDVKM. In DNA, the CDR3 is TGTGCCAGCAGTTTAAGGGGCCGGTTCTACGAGCAGTACTTC. Protein: CASSLRGRFYEQYF.

This clone was observed a single time. In nucleotides, the CDR3 is TGTGCCAGCAGCACAGGGTACGAGCAGTACTTC. As protein: CASSTGYEQYF. The J gene is TRBJ2-7, the V gene TRBV7-6, with TRBD1 as a possible D gene (6 bases). With 5 bases removed from V and 4 bases from J, the gap between germline ends came to 6 bases. This CDR3 is 11 amino acids long. The germline V gene encodes CDR1 SGHVS and CDR2 FNYEAQ.

The V call is TRBV19, the J call TRBJ1-1; a weak D match, TRBD1 (5 bases). The germline V gene encodes CDR1 LNHDA and CDR2 SQIVND (reference sequence). Between the trimmed V and J ends, which lost 6 bases and 6 bases, there was a span of 14 bases. This CDR3 contains 13 residues. The CDR3 protein is CASRRRGVAEAFF. In nucleotides, the CDR3 is TGTGCCAGTAGAAGGAGGGGAGTGGCTGAAGCTTTCTTT. The variable domain in full, completed from reference TRBV19 and TRBJ1-1, reads DGGITQSPKYLFRKEGQNVTLSCEQNLNHDAMYWYRQDPGQGLRLIYYSQIVNDFQKGDIAEGYSVSREKKESFPLTVTSAQKNPTAFYLCASRRRGVAEAFFGQGTRLTVV.